This T cell receptor (beta chain) was identified during a study of regulatory T cells in long-lasting Graves disease. Whole-study results and caveats: When disease was persistent, TRBV28, TRBJ1-2 and TRBJ2-5 were the favored segments. Persistent patients had more shared public clonotypes (under 3,000) than new patients (966).

V was clipped by 0 bases and J by 4 bases; unmatched bases: 10. Germline V gives CDR1 DFQATT, CDR2 SNEGSKA (reference sequence). This CDR3 has 16 residues. Time point in this sample: newly diagnosed GD, antithyroid drugs for less than 3 months. RNA extracted from PBMCs served as the sequencing template. Construction of the TCR beta libraries employed iRepertoire HTBI primers in conjunction with Arm-PCR of CDR3 regions. TCRdb itself ran the multiplex PCR reads through MiXCR, one entry per CDR3 protein. Among hundreds of thousands of distinct CDR3 sequences, around 15% were seen once, and the ten largest hold more than 10%. The table lists this clonotype with many counts. The target antigen is unknown. The sample was also reused in another study, on T cells in Graves' hyperthyroidism and ophthalmopathy.

The TCR originated in a man between 18 and 35 years old with Graves disease. The V gene is TRBV20-1, the J gene TRBJ2-7, with 9 bases fitting TRBD2. The material was peripheral blood mononuclear cells (PBMCs), obtained at new diagnosis, from a patient treated with antithyroid drugs. The CDR3 bases are TGCAGTGCTAGAGACCTCCTCGCGGGAGGGCCTTACGAGCAGTACTTC. Residues: CSARDLLAGGPYEQYF.